The rows below give T cell receptor delta chains drawn from one sample of a study of gamma-delta T cells after stem cell transplantation. TCRdb used CATT to re-call clones from the RT-PCR reads. The sample consists of about 800 delta-chain clones, roughly 19% of them appearing once. Sequenced: gamma-delta T cells. These receptors came from a human donor. It is not recorded whose cells these are; they may come from a transplant donor. CDR3s include the opening cysteine and the closing phenylalanine or tryptophan. D genes are given only for firm matches. Where a row states a size, it is once, few, many or the class of an expanded clone; other rows omit it.

J gene | clone size | D gene | V gene | CDR3 DNA | CDR3 protein
TRDJ1 | few | TRDD3 | TRDV2 | TGTGCCTGTGACGTACTGGGGGATATATCCGATAAACTCATCTTT | CACDVLGDISDKLIF
TRDJ1 | few | NA | TRDV3 | TGTGCCTCTGTCTACCTTCCTAAACCGGACTGGGGGACCGTGTACACCGATAAACTCATCTTT | CASVYLPKPDWGTVYTDKLIF
TRDJ1 | large | TRDD3 | TRDV2 | TGTGCCTGTGACACCCTCTATACTGGGGGATCCTACACCGATAAACTCATCTTT | CACDTLYTGGSYTDKLIF
TRDJ1 | few | TRDD3 | TRDV2 | TGTGCCTGTGACATCCTAACAGAGGGATACTATGCGGAGAATAAACTCATCTTT | CACDILTEGYYAENKLIF
TRDJ1 | few | TRDD3 | TRDV2 | TGTGCCTGTGACACAATTGGGGGACATCACACCGATAAACTCATCTTT | CACDTIGGHHTDKLIF
TRDJ1 | hyperexpanded | TRDD3 | TRDV2 | TGTGCCTGTGACCCCTTACTTGGGGGACAGCCCTCGACCGATAAACTCATCTTT | CACDPLLGGQPSTDKLIF
TRDJ1 | NA | TRDD3 | TRDV2 | TGTGCCTGTGACACCGTGATGGGGGATAAAGCGACCGATAAACTCATCTTT | CACDTVMGDKATDKLIF
TRDJ1 | few | TRDD3 | TRDV1 | TGTGCTCTTGGGGAACCAGGCCCCTGTACTGGGGGATGTGGGAGATTCATCTTT | CALGEPGPCTGGCGRFIF
TRDJ1 | large | TRDD3 | TRDV2 | TGTGCCTGCAGATCCACCCAAGGCTGGGGGTACACCGATAAACTCATCTTT | CACRSTQGWGYTDKLIF
TRDJ1 | few | TRDD3 | TRDV2 | TGTGCCTGTGACAAACTGGGGGGTTCAAAACTCATCTTT | CACDKLGGSKLIF
TRDJ1 | few | TRDD3 | TRDV2 | TGTGCCTGTGATGGACTGGGGGATACTACCGATAAACTCATCTTT | CACDGLGDTTDKLIF
TRDJ1 | large | NA | TRDV2 | TGTGCCTGTGACACCGTTGGGTTCACCGATAAACTCATCTTT | CACDTVGFTDKLIF
TRDJ3 | few | TRDD3 | TRDV2 | TGTGCCTGTGACACGCCTGAAATGGGGGATACGAGCTCCTGGGACACCCGACAGATGTTTTTC | CACDTPEMGDTSSWDTRQMFF
TRDJ1 | NA | TRDD3 | TRDV2 | TGTGCCTGTGACGACCTGCTGGGGGATACGTCCCCCGATAAACTCATCTTT | CACDDLLGDTSPDKLIF
TRDJ1 | few | NA | TRDV1 | TGTGCTCTTGGGGCCTTCCTCCTGGGGGAGAACACCGATAAACTCATCTTT | CALGAFLLGENTDKLIF
TRDJ3 | NA | NA | TRDV2 | TGTGCCTGTGACACCATAGGATACCGGGCATCCTGGGACACCCGACAGATGTTTTTC | CACDTIGYRASWDTRQMFF
TRDJ1 | NA | TRDD2 | TRDV2 | TGTGCCTGTGATCCCATTCCTACCTCGAGTACTCCGGGGAGCACCGATAAACTCATCTTT | CACDPIPTSSTPGSTDKLIF
TRDJ1 | NA | NA | TRDV1 | TGTGCTCTTGGGGAACTATCCTACCCATGGGTGTCCTGGACCTGCGATAAACTCATCTTT | CALGELSYPWVSWTCDKLIF
TRDJ1 | NA | TRDD3 | TRDV2 | TGTGCCTGTGACGTACTGGGGGATACGTTGTACACCGATAAACTCATCTTT | CACDVLGDTLYTDKLIF
TRDJ1 | NA | TRDD3 | TRDV2 | TGTGCCTGTGACACCGTGGGGATACGGGACGATAAACTCATCTTT | CACDTVGIRDDKLIF
TRDJ1 | few | TRDD3 | TRDV2 | TGTGCCTGTGACACCGTTAATACTGGGGGACTACGCACCGATAAACTCATCTTT | CACDTVNTGGLRTDKLIF
TRDJ1 | few | TRDD3 | TRDV2 | TGTGCCTGTGACACCCTTACTGGGGGATCTTTACACACCGATAAACTCATCTTT | CACDTLTGGSLHTDKLIF
TRDJ1 | few | TRDD3 | TRDV2 | TGTGCCTGTGACACCCTGGGGGATACCCCCGATAAACTCATCTTT | CACDTLGDTPDKLIF
TRDJ1 | hyperexpanded | NA | TRDV2 | TGTGCCTGTGACACCGGACGTTTTGGGGGTAACACCGATAAACTCATCTTT | CACDTGRFGGNTDKLIF
TRDJ1 | few | NA | TRDV2 | TGTGCCTGTGACACCCTTGGGATCCCCACCGATAAACTCATCTTT | CACDTLGIPTDKLIF
TRDJ1 | NA | TRDD3 | TRDV2 | TGTGCCTGTGACCCACTGGGGGATACGACCGATAAACTCATCTTT | CACDPLGDTTDKLIF
TRDJ1 | few | NA | TRDV1 | TGTGCTCTTGGGGAGCCCTTAGTGCGGGGCGCCGGGGGCGCCGATAAACTCATCTTT | CALGEPLVRGAGGADKLIF
TRDJ1 | large | TRDD3 | TRDV2 | TGTGCCTGTGATTCCCTTACTGGGGGATACGAGACCGATAAACTCATCTTT | CACDSLTGGYETDKLIF
TRDJ1 | NA | TRDD3 | TRDV1 | TGTGCTCTTGGGGTTCCCGACACTGGGGAGAAATACACCGATAAACTCATCTTT | CALGVPDTGEKYTDKLIF
TRDJ1 | NA | TRDD3 | TRDV2 | TGTGCCTGCGACCCTTTATCTGGGGGATACAAGGATAAACTCATCTTT | CACDPLSGGYKDKLIF
TRDJ1 | NA | TRDD3 | TRDV2 | TGTGCCTGTGATATCCTGGGGGATACCCCCGATAAACTCATCTTT | CACDILGDTPDKLIF
TRDJ1 | NA | TRDD3 | TRDV2 | TGTGCCTGTGACACCGTAGGGCTGGGGGAAGCGGCAGATAAACTCATCTTT | CACDTVGLGEAADKLIF
TRDJ2 | NA | TRDD3 | TRDV2 | TGTGCCTGTGACCAAAACTGGGGGAGCTCGTCAGCTTTGACAGCACAACTCTTCTTT | CACDQNWGSSSALTAQLFF
TRDJ1 | NA | TRDD3 | TRDV2 | TGTGCCTGTGACGCGGTGGGGATAAGGGGCACCGATAAACTCATCTTT | CACDAVGIRGTDKLIF
TRDJ1 | hyperexpanded | NA | TRDV2 | TGTGCCTGTGACACCGGGTTTGGGGACCACACCGATAAACTCATCTTT | CACDTGFGDHTDKLIF
TRDJ3 | NA | TRDD3 | TRDV2 | TGTGCCTGTGACTGGGGGAGCTCCTGGGACACCCGACAGATGTTTTTC | CACDWGSSWDTRQMFF
TRDJ1 | NA | TRDD3 | TRDV2 | TGTGCCTGTGACGCCCTATCGGACCTCCGGGGGGATGCGGGCGATAAACTCATCTTT | CACDALSDLRGDAGDKLIF
TRDJ2 | few | NA | TRDV2 | TGTGCCTGTGACACACGGGGGATGACAGCACAACTCTTCTTT | CACDTRGMTAQLFF
TRDJ1 | large | TRDD3 | TRDV2 | TGTGCCTGTGACACTCTACGGTCTGGGGGATACGATCGGGACACCGATAAACTCATCTTT | CACDTLRSGGYDRDTDKLIF
TRDJ1 | few | TRDD3 | TRDV2 | TGTGCTCGTGACGCCCTACTGGGGGATGAGTACACCGATAAACTCATCTTT | CARDALLGDEYTDKLIF
TRDJ1 | few | NA | TRDV2 | TGTGCCTGTGGCACCGTCGGGCGCACTGGCACCGATAAACTCATCTTT | CACGTVGRTGTDKLIF
TRDJ1 | NA | NA | TRDV2 | TGTGCCTGTGACACCGTAGCTGTCCCCACCGATAAACTCATCTTT | CACDTVAVPTDKLIF
TRDJ1 | few | NA | TRDV2 | TGTGCCTGTGACACCGTCGAAGGATCGGGCACCGATAAACTCATCTTT | CACDTVEGSGTDKLIF
TRDJ1 | few | NA | TRDV2 | TGTGCCTGTGACACCGCGGCCTTCCTAAAGGTGGGGGACCTCGATAAACTCATCTTT | CACDTAAFLKVGDLDKLIF
TRDJ1 | NA | TRDD3 | TRDV2 | TGTGCCTGTGACACCGTGCTGGGGGAGCCCGATAAACTCATCTTT | CACDTVLGEPDKLIF
TRDJ3 | few | TRDD3 | TRDV2 | TGTGCCTGTGACACGGTACTGGGGACCTGGGACACCCGACAGATGTTTTTC | CACDTVLGTWDTRQMFF